One and the same sample provided the 10 T cell receptor beta chains below, sequenced in a study of neurological immune-mediated disorders. The time point denotes: longitudinal time-point 3. Each CDR3 protein is one row after TCRdb ran MiXCR on the 5' RACE reads. Here the sample spans more than 95,000 distinct CDR3 sequences, 9.5% to 14% being singletons. Source material: PBMCs. The receptors originated from a female donor with HTLV-1-associated myelopathy (HAM/TSP).

This clonotype was recorded many times. The chain joins TRBV6-1 to TRBJ1-2; unclear D gene. V dropped 9 bases and J dropped 5 bases, with 13 bases sitting between them. CDR1 and CDR2 from the germline V gene are MNHNS and SASEGT. The CDR3 is made up of 12 amino acids. The CDR3 loop reads CASREGLYGYTF. The CDR3 bases are TGTGCCAGTCGGGAGGGTTTGTATGGCTACACCTTC.

This clonotype has ten or more counts. The rearrangement joins TRBV5-1 to TRBJ1-4; D is ambiguous. Trimming removed 4 bases from V and 1 base from J, with 14 bases in between. Germline CDR1 reads SGHRS; CDR2 reads YFSETQ. CDR3 length: 16 residues. In DNA, the CDR3 is TGCGCCAGCAGCCCCTCTCTCCGAGGAACTAATGAAAAACTGTTTTTT. Its translation is CASSPSLRGTNEKLFF.

This clonotype appeared many times. The V gene is TRBV20-1, the J gene TRBJ2-3; D is ambiguous. The length of the CDR3 is 15 residues. Germline-derived CDR1 and CDR2 are DFQATT and SNEGSKA (reference sequence). The V end lost 0 bases, the J end lost 3 bases, and 13 bases lay between the germline ends. The CDR3 is CSARDLLDGTDTQYF. The CDR3 coding sequence is TGCAGTGCTAGAGATCTGCTAGATGGTACAGATACGCAGTATTTT.

This clonotype was detected ten times or more. This sequence joins TRBV9 and TRBJ2-1; 12 bases align to TRBD2. This CDR3 contains 15 residues. V was clipped by 3 bases and J by 8 bases; unmatched bases: 6. CDR1 and CDR2 from the germline V gene are SGDLS and YYNGEE. CDR3 coding DNA: TGTGCCAGCAGCGAAACTAGCGGGGGGTGGGATGAGCAGTTCTTC. Translation gives CASSETSGGWDEQFF.

This clonotype was seen ten or more times. The chain combines TRBV3-1 with TRBJ2-2, with D tentatively TRBD1 (6 bases). This CDR3 comprises 13 residues. CDR1 LGHDT and CDR2 YNNKEL come from the germline V gene (reference sequence). V was clipped by 8 bases and J by 5 bases, with 12 bases between them. CDR3 DNA: TGTGCCAGCGGAGACAGGTGGACCGGGGAGCTGTTTTTT. Translated, it gives CASGDRWTGELFF. The full variable domain, in which reference TRBV3-1 and TRBJ2-2 provide the parts outside the CDR3, is DTAVSQTPKYLVTQMGNDKSIKCEQNLGHDTMYWYKQDSKKFLKIMFSYNNKELIINETVPNRFSPKSPDKAHLNLHINSLELGDSAVYFCASGDRWTGELFFGEGSRLTVL.

This clonotype was counted many times. This chain joins TRBV29-1 and TRBJ2-1; D possibly corresponds to TRBD2 (7 bases). This CDR3 spans 16 amino acids. Germline V gives CDR1 SQVTM, CDR2 ANQGSEA. V gave up 4 bases and J gave up 0 bases, with 16 bases separating them. In DNA, the CDR3 is TGCAGCGTTGGGGGGGGCGGGCGGAGCTCCTACAATGAGCAGTTCTTC. Amino acids: CSVGGGGRSSYNEQFF.

This clonotype was picked up many times. The J gene is TRBJ1-2, the V gene TRBV6-5; D is unclear. Trimming left V 10 bases short and J 4 bases short, with 10 bases between. Germline CDR1 and CDR2: MNHEY and SVGAGI. The CDR3 covers 11 residues. DNA for the CDR3: TGTGCCATGGGCGGCGGCTATGGCTACACCTTC. It translates to CAMGGGYGYTF.

A remark on this clonotype: Just one base apart from a much larger clone, this may be a read error. The chain uses TRBV11-2 and TRBJ2-1; 9 bases match TRBD2. Germline V gene lookup returns CDR1 SGHAT and CDR2 FQNNGV. The CDR3 contains 16 residues. The V and J ends lost 2 bases and 4 bases, in that order; junction bases with no gene match: 6. The CDR3 DNA follows: TGTGCCAGCAGCTTATATCTAGCGGGGCTTTACAATGAGCAGTTCTTC. This encodes CASSLYLAGLYNEQFF.

This clonotype has ten or more counts. This chain uses TRBV5-1 with TRBJ2-7; TRBD1 is a possible D gene (6 bases). Germline V lookup: CDR1 SGHRS, CDR2 YFSETQ. V lost 3 bases and J lost 2, with 27 bases in between. This CDR3 comprises 19 residues. CDR3: CASSWDLGFRGTGPYEQYF. CDR3 coding DNA: TGCGCCAGCAGCTGGGACCTCGGATTCAGGGGAACGGGGCCCTACGAGCAGTACTTC.

The chain carries TRBV28 and TRBJ2-5; tentative D call: TRBD2 (5 bases). The germline V and J ends were trimmed by 8 bases and 0 bases, with 10 bases remaining between them. There are 13 residues in the CDR3. Germline lookup yields CDR1 MDHEN and CDR2 SYDVKM. The CDR3 protein is CASQSGYQETQYF. The DNA of the CDR3 is TGTGCCAGCCAATCGGGGTACCAAGAGACCCAGTACTTC.